This T cell receptor beta chain was obtained from a study of blood T cell repertoires in COVID-19 (dated by TCRdb to 2018 to 2021). The study in broad terms: The collaborator samples originated in the United States, Italy and Spain and spanned the acute and convalescent phases of COVID-19. The prospective study material was composed of cDNA or gDNA derived from T cells, B-cell-depleted T cells, or PBMCs. Subjects who had been exposed to COVID-19, were actively infected with it, or had recovered from it provided the deeply sampled blood TCRbeta repertoires that made up the dataset. The repertoires were made available in a free public database intended to serve as a resource for research on the immune response to SARS-CoV-2. Samples were obtained from the ongoing ImmuneRACE study (first 160 participants) and from roughly 1,300 subjects provided by 6 global collaborators. Nearly every sample came with metadata listing a de-identified subject ID, COVID-19 status, age in years and sex. Where available, HLA class I and class II types were obtained from metadata supplied by the sample provider rather than from assay-based typing.

Worth noting for this clone: Its target antigen remains unknown. No base quality values were provided; no much bigger clone lies one nucleotide off.

TCRbeta CDR3 regions were amplified from genomic DNA using the immunoSEQ Assay, a bias-controlled multiplex PCR. The original pipeline was this. The number of nucleated cells in each sample was estimated from the amplification of reference gene primers within the assay. To quantify the absolute abundance of each unique TCRbeta CDR3 rearrangement, sequence reads were collapsed and filtered. For each sample, productive Simpson clonality was calculated by taking the square root of Simpson's diversity index across productive rearrangements. The source is immuneACCESS, and TCRdb retained only in-frame sequences with V and J called. Part of the clones is not carried over; for the studies checked, unresolved V genes explain less than half of this, and the remainder is unexplained. Clone size and V and J calls were adopted from that table, with D and trimming inferred from the DNA. The sample table contains a few hundred thousand clones; only one count was recorded for roughly 88% of them. Jointly, the top ten make up about 3% of the sample.

From the germline V gene (reference sequence), CDR1 is SEHNR and CDR2 is FQNEAQ. Unmatched junction bases come to 6, with V trimmed by 5 bases and J by 3 bases. Taken from cysteine to phenylalanine, the CDR3 has 15 residues. The retained sequence is limited to the CDR3, 45 bases, with the frame set at the first base. Results and caveats for the whole study, not just this receptor: Clinical and demographic metadata were provided uncurated, with the amount varying by source and participant.

The collaborating institutions used their own protocols to collect whole blood in K2EDTA tubes. For TCRbeta analysis, collaborators shipped samples as frozen whole blood, isolated PBMCs, or DNA extracted from either of those sample types. The sequencing sample was made of peripheral blood. The source is a woman aged 25 to 39 with active or convalescent COVID-19. The rearranged segments are TRBV7-9 and TRBJ2-1, with 8 bases aligning to TRBD1. The CDR3 is CASSPPGTGYNEQFF. The nucleotide sequence is TGTGCCAGCAGCCCCCCCGGGACAGGCTACAATGAGCAGTTCTTC.